The 30 T cell receptor beta chains reported below all come from one sample, sequenced in a study of T-cell memory formation after mild COVID-19. In TCRdb, the 5' RACE reads were re-called with MiXCR into one record per CDR3 protein. The data show some 290,000 distinct CDR3 sequences, with 15% to 20% seen just once and 22% held by the top ten. Specimen: PBMCs or a T cell subset sorted from them (not recorded which). The receptors here all came from a man between 18 and 29 years old who had mild COVID-19 (a few samples of this study predate the infection). Cell type and time point are not known.

This chain connects TRBV18 to TRBJ2-3; 12 bases match TRBD1. The CDR3 is made up of 14 amino acids. Trimming cost V 5 bases and J 7 bases; bases outside gene matches: 4. Germline CDR1 KGHSH, CDR2 LQKENI. The CDR3 nucleotides read TGTGCCAGCTCAGGGACAGGGGGCCTTTATACGCAGTATTTT. This codes for CASSGTGGLYTQYF. The full variable domain, with the rest looked up from reference TRBV18 and TRBJ2-3, is NAGVMQNPRHLVRRRGQEARLRCSPMKGHSHVYWYRQLPEEGLKFMVYLQKENIIDESGMPKERFSAEFPKEGPSILRIQQVVRGDSAAYFCASSGTGGLYTQYFGPGTRLTVL.

This clonotype was counted between two and nine times. The chain uses TRBV10-3 and TRBJ2-5; 13 bases match TRBD2. Per the germline V gene, CDR1 is ENHRY and CDR2 is SYGVKD. The V segment lost 3 bases and the J segment 1 base; nucleotides outside the gene matches: 8. This CDR3 is 18 amino acids long. The CDR3 protein is CAISDTRLAGGSQETQYF. The CDR3 nucleotides are TGTGCCATCAGTGACACGAGACTAGCGGGGGGTTCCCAAGAGACCCAGTACTTC.

This sequence joins TRBV20-1 and TRBJ2-3, with 10 bases that match TRBD2. Trimming cost V 5 bases and J 2 bases; bases outside gene matches: 13. CDR3 length equals 17 residues. CDR1 and CDR2 from the germline V gene are DFQATT and SNEGSKA (reference sequence). DNA of the CDR3: TGCAGTGCTCCCCTTTCTTTAGCGGGGGGCTACACAGATACGCAGTATTTT. Translating gives CSAPLSLAGGYTDTQYF.

The V call is TRBV20-1, the J call TRBJ1-1, with no clear D. This CDR3 region has 14 residues. Trimming cost V 0 bases and J 0 bases, with 8 bases left between them. From germline, CDR1 is DFQATT and CDR2 SNEGSKA (reference sequence). This chain's CDR3 is CSARDRQMNTEAFF. CDR3 sequence (DNA): TGCAGTGCTAGAGACAGGCAGATGAACACTGAAGCTTTCTTT.

This clonotype was recorded many times. CDR3 sequence (DNA): TGTGCCAGCAGTGTGAGACAGGGTTACGAGCAGTACTTC. This gives the protein CASSVRQGYEQYF. The genes are TRBV27 and TRBJ2-7; 7 nucleotides match TRBD1. This CDR3 has 13 amino acids. Trimming removed 5 bases from V and 4 bases from J; junction bases left unmatched: 5. The germline gives CDR1 MNHEY, CDR2 SMNVEV (reference sequence).

This sequence joins TRBV20-1 and TRBJ2-7; unclear D gene. Germline loops: CDR1 DFQATT, CDR2 SNEGSKA (reference sequence). The CDR3 has 14 amino acids. V was cut by 5 bases and J by 2 bases, with 16 bases left in between. CDR3 sequence (DNA): TGCAGTGCTCTCGACTCCTTTCGGCCCTACGAGCAGTACTTC. Residues: CSALDSFRPYEQYF.

This clonotype was counted only a few times. V usage is TRBV20-1 and J usage is TRBJ2-5; 12 positions agree with TRBD2. V dropped 5 bases and J dropped 5; count of bases not matched to a gene: 6. The germline V gene encodes CDR1 DFQATT and CDR2 SNEGSKA (reference sequence). This CDR3 is built from 14 residues. The CDR3 loop is CSARTLAGGETQYF. The CDR3 nucleotides are TGCAGTGCTCGAACACTAGCGGGGGGTGAGACCCAGTACTTC.

In its sample, this clonotype was seen a few times. The chain combines TRBV5-1 with TRBJ2-3, with 8 bases identical to TRBD2. Germline values: CDR1 SGHRS, CDR2 YFSETQ. This CDR3 has 15 residues. The J segment lost 2 bases and the V segment lost 4 bases, leaving 6 bases of the junction unmatched. The CDR3 region has the DNA TGCGCCAGCAGCATTGTCGGGGGGGACACAGATACGCAGTATTTT. Translating it yields CASSIVGGDTDTQYF.

As regards this clonotype: No DNA is shown, since the ends of the CDR3 on it are uncertain; the CDR3 is the one TCRdb lists. The rearrangement links TRBV27 to TRBJ1-4. Germline lookup yields CDR1 MNHEY and CDR2 SMNVEV (reference sequence). The CDR3 has 12 residues if both end residues are counted. The CDR3 spells CASSSSDRELFF.

This clonotype was seen ten or more times. The chain couples TRBV7-9 to TRBJ2-3; a weak D match, TRBD1 (5 bases). Trimming left V 5 bases short and J 0 bases short, with 12 bases between. The CDR3 loop spans 15 amino acids. Germline V gene data show CDR1 as SEHNR and CDR2 as FQNEAQ (reference sequence). The CDR3 DNA sequence: TGTGCCAGCAGCCCCGGACACCCTAGCACAGATACGCAGTATTTT. Translating gives CASSPGHPSTDTQYF.

The gene calls are TRBV25-1 and TRBJ2-7; D assignment may be TRBD1 or TRBD2 (5 bases each). The CDR3 totals 15 residues. V gave up 6 bases and J gave up 2 bases, with 17 bases separating them. CDR1 and CDR2 (germline): MGHDK, SYGVNS. The CDR3 loop reads CASSRLGDATYEQYF. The CDR3 coding sequence is TGTGCCAGCAGCCGACTGGGGGACGCGACCTACGAGCAGTACTTC.

A few counts support this clonotype. The J gene is TRBJ2-5, the V gene TRBV12-3 or TRBV12-4; either TRBD1 or TRBD2 may supply D (5 bases each). The CDR3 runs to 14 residues. The V end was cut by 3 bases, the J end by 7 bases, with 15 bases between. The CDR3 reads CASSFGGSTATQYF. CDR3 bases: TGTGCCAGCAGTTTTGGGGGTTCTACGGCGACCCAGTACTTC.

The CDR3 DNA reads as TGTGCCAGCAGCGTACTCGGATCTTCATCTGGAAACACCATATATTTT. This encodes CASSVLGSSSGNTIYF. The chain combines TRBV9 with TRBJ1-3; no definite D call. The V end lost 1 base, the J end lost 1 base, and 12 bases lay between the germline ends. The germline gives CDR1 SGDLS, CDR2 YYNGEE. The CDR3 is made up of 16 amino acids.

The CDR3 here is CAIEGRPTDTQYF. The CDR3 coding sequence is TGTGCCATCGAGGGCAGGCCCACAGATACGCAGTATTTT. This chain joins TRBV24-1 and TRBJ2-3; possible D gene TRBD2, 5 bases. V lost 11 bases to trimming and J lost 2 bases, with 13 bases between them. CDR3 size: 13 residues. The germline CDR1 and CDR2 sequences are KGHDR and SFDVKD.

The V and J genes are TRBV7-2 and TRBJ2-7; 9 bases agree with TRBD1. V lost 4 bases to trimming and J lost 1 base; unmatched junction nucleotides: 8. Germline V CDR1 and CDR2: SGHTA, FQGNSA. The CDR3 length is 16 residues. The CDR3 loop is CASSSQQGAYSYEQYF. DNA of the CDR3: TGTGCCAGCAGCTCCCAACAGGGGGCCTATTCCTACGAGCAGTACTTC.

The gene calls are TRBV3-1 and TRBJ1-1; possible D gene TRBD1, 5 bases. Germline-derived CDR1 and CDR2 are LGHDT and YNNKEL (reference sequence). This CDR3 is 15 amino acids long. V was pared by 0 bases and J by 0 bases, with 8 bases between. CDR3 nucleotide sequence: TGTGCCAGCAGCCAAGAGGGGCTCATGAACACTGAAGCTTTCTTT. Translation gives CASSQEGLMNTEAFF.

The V call is TRBV7-9, the J call TRBJ2-6, with unresolved D. The germline V gene encodes CDR1 SEHNR and CDR2 FQNEAQ (reference sequence). With 1 base removed from V and 0 bases from J, the gap between germline ends came to 7 bases. CDR3 size: 16 residues. The CDR3 spells CASSLVSLSGANVLTF. The CDR3 coding sequence is TGTGCCAGCAGCTTAGTCAGCCTCTCTGGGGCCAACGTCCTGACTTTC. The full variable domain, its missing parts supplied by reference TRBV7-9 and TRBJ2-6, is DTGVSQNPRHKITKRGQNVTFRCDPISEHNRLYWYRQTLGQGPEFLTYFQNEAQLEKSRLLSDRFSAERPKGSFSTLEIQRTEQGDSAMYLCASSLVSLSGANVLTFGAGSRLTVL.

This clonotype showed up just a few times. The chain recombines TRBV11-2 with TRBJ1-1; 8 bases map to TRBD1. Germline CDR1 SGHAT, CDR2 FQNNGV. V lost 1 base, J lost 9 bases, and 4 bases stayed unmatched. This CDR3 is 13 amino acids long. Here the CDR3 reads CASSLVPRGQAFF. In DNA form, the CDR3 reads TGTGCCAGCAGCTTAGTCCCCAGGGGGCAAGCTTTCTTT.

This clonotype turned up a few times. The rearrangement joins TRBV7-2 to TRBJ2-3, with D hard to call. Germline loops: CDR1 SGHTA, CDR2 FQGNSA. This CDR3 has 13 amino acids. Trimming stripped 3 bases from V and 4 bases from J, with 8 bases between. CDR3: CASSLSDADTQYF. For the CDR3, the DNA is TGTGCCAGCAGCTTGTCAGACGCAGATACGCAGTATTTT.

This clonotype was seen more than once but under ten times. The genes are TRBV20-1 and TRBJ2-3; 9 nucleotides agree with TRBD2. The V gene's germline CDR1 is DFQATT and CDR2 SNEGSKA (reference sequence). The CDR3 consists of 14 residues. V lost 5 bases, J lost 4 bases, and 7 bases stayed unmatched. CDR3 sequence: CSALEASGADTQYF. CDR3 DNA sequence: TGCAGTGCTCTTGAGGCTAGCGGGGCAGATACGCAGTATTTT.

The sample holds many counts of this clonotype. This sequence joins TRBV5-1 and TRBJ2-1; 14 bases are a match to TRBD2. J was trimmed by 6 bases and V by 4 bases; bases with no gene match: 3. CDR3 size: 15 residues. Germline CDR1 reads SGHRS; CDR2 reads YFSETQ. This chain's CDR3 is CASSIGTSGSNEQFF. The CDR3 coding sequence is TGCGCCAGCAGCATCGGGACTAGCGGGAGCAATGAGCAGTTCTTC. The whole variable domain, filled in from reference TRBV5-1 and TRBJ2-1, reads KAGVTQTPRYLIKTRGQQVTLSCSPISGHRSVSWYQQTPGQGLQFLFEYFSETQRNKGNFPGRFSGRQFSNSRSEMNVSTLELGDSALYLCASSIGTSGSNEQFFGPGTRLTVL.

This clonotype was seen a few times. The chain has TRBV24-1 and TRBJ2-1; 7 nucleotides align to TRBD2. The V segment lost 4 bases and the J segment 9 bases; nucleotides outside the gene matches: 5. The germline gives CDR1 KGHDR, CDR2 SFDVKD. The CDR3 spans 13 residues. DNA for the CDR3: TGTGCCACCAGTGACCCCGGGAGGCGTGAGCAGTTCTTC. Encoded protein: CATSDPGRREQFF.

There are a few counts of this clonotype. The chain combines TRBV19 with TRBJ1-4; D is ambiguous. CDR3 length equals 12 residues. Trimming pared 3 bases from V and 10 bases from J, leaving 9 bases between. Germline V gene lookup returns CDR1 LNHDA and CDR2 SQIVND (reference sequence). The CDR3 sequence: CASSIYLGKLFF. The CDR3 bases are TGTGCCAGTAGTATTTATTTGGGAAAACTGTTTTTT.

This clonotype has more than one count but fewer than ten. The CDR3 is CATSQRDFSTDTQYF. CDR3 sequence (DNA): TGTGCCACCAGCCAGCGAGATTTTAGCACAGATACGCAGTATTTT. The V call is TRBV15, the J call TRBJ2-3; D remains ambiguous. The germline gives CDR1 LNHNV, CDR2 YYDKDF (reference sequence). The CDR3 runs to 15 residues. V was pared by 5 bases and J by 0 bases, with 12 bases between.

This chain links TRBV20-1 with TRBJ2-7; 7 bases line up with TRBD1. CDR1 is DFQATT, CDR2 SNEGSKA, per germline (reference sequence). This CDR3 contains 13 residues. The J segment lost 3 bases and the V segment lost 6 bases, leaving 8 bases of the junction unmatched. The CDR3 is CSAWDSRIYEQYF. CDR3 nucleotide sequence: TGCAGTGCATGGGACAGTCGGATCTACGAGCAGTACTTC.

The V gene is TRBV7-9, the J gene TRBJ2-4; D possibly corresponds to TRBD1 (6 bases). The CDR3 is 15 residues long. Per germline, CDR1 SEHNR and CDR2 FQNEAQ (reference sequence). V was clipped by 5 bases and J by 5 bases, with 16 bases between them. The CDR3, as DNA: TGTGCCAGCAGCGACACTACAGGGTTCGAAAACATTCAGTACTTC. Translation: CASSDTTGFENIQYF.

This clonotype appeared a few times. The V and J genes are TRBV4-1 and TRBJ2-2; 8 bases are a match to TRBD2. V shed 4 bases, J shed 3 bases, and the junction held 4 bases outside the gene matches. The CDR3 extends over 15 amino acids. Germline V gene lookup returns CDR1 MGHRA and CDR2 YSYEKL. Here the CDR3 reads CASSLGLDDTGELFF. The CDR3 DNA follows: TGCGCCAGCAGCCTGGGACTAGATGACACCGGGGAGCTGTTTTTT.

In this sample, this clonotype turned up a few times. The V and J genes are TRBV5-5 and TRBJ1-2, with 7 nucleotides matching TRBD1. Germline-derived CDR1 and CDR2 are SGHKS and YYEKEE (reference sequence). The CDR3 runs 15 residues. Germline trimming cut 0 bases from V and 4 bases from J; bases unmatched to any gene: 6. The CDR3 DNA reads TGTGCCAGCAGCTTGGGAAAGGGACAGCTCTATGGCTACACCTTC. It yields the protein CASSLGKGQLYGYTF.

The rearrangement joins TRBV12-3 or TRBV12-4 to TRBJ2-3; 13 bases align to TRBD2. The CDR3 is 16 residues long. The J segment lost 5 bases and the V segment lost 5 bases, leaving 7 bases of the junction unmatched. The CDR3 nucleotides read TGTGCCAGCAGTCTACAGACTAGCGGGGGGATAGATACGCAGTATTTT. Protein: CASSLQTSGGIDTQYF.

In its sample, this clonotype was seen many times. The rearrangement links TRBV12-3 or TRBV12-4 to TRBJ2-7, with TRBD1 identical over 9 bases. Germline trimming cut 4 bases from V and 3 bases from J; bases unmatched to any gene: 7. The CDR3 has 15 residues. CDR3 loop: CASSSGTGSRYEQYF. As DNA, the CDR3 is TGTGCCAGCAGTTCTGGGACAGGGTCCCGCTACGAGCAGTACTTC.